This T cell receptor beta chain originates from a study of blood T cell repertoires in COVID-19. Study overall: COVID-19 samples collected from the United States, Italy and Spain covered acute and convalescent phases. From T cells, B-cell-depleted T cells, or PBMCs came the material, which was cDNA or gDNA.

Original processing methods: Amplification from reference gene primers served as the basis for estimated nucleated cell counts. Sequencing was performed with immunoSEQ multiplex PCR; in TCRdb, only in-frame clones are kept and a portion is missing. That table gives V, J and clone size, and the DNA gave D and trimming. The profile shows about 250,000 clones, about four fifths of them singletons. V gave up 1 base and J gave up 3 bases; unmatched junction bases: 8. CDR1 and CDR2 (germline): SGHTA, FQGNSA. The CDR3 runs to 17 residues. V gene TRBV7-2 combines with J gene TRBJ2-3, with 9 bases aligning to TRBD2. The sequence derives from a woman between 65 and 79 years old with acute or convalescent COVID-19. Sequencing used peripheral blood. CDR3 residues: CASSLVFAGGITDTQYF. As DNA, the CDR3 is TGTGCCAGCAGCTTAGTTTTTGCGGGGGGGATAACAGATACGCAGTATTTT.